The rows below give T cell receptor beta chains drawn from one sample of a study of CD8 T cells in ankylosing spondylitis. TCRdb re-analysed the 5' RACE reads in MiXCR, keeping a single row per CDR3 protein. The profile shows a few hundred thousand distinct CDR3 sequences, around 24% of them singletons. Source material: blood, either unsorted or a sorted T cell fraction (not recorded which). The source of these receptors is a male donor with ankylosing spondylitis. The CDR3 runs from the conserved cysteine through the conserved F or W. D genes are given only for firm matches. Size tells how often a clone was seen (once, few, many) or the class of an expanded clone, and some rows leave it out.

clone_size	d_call	v_call	j_call	cdr3_nt	cdr3_aa
few	NA	TRBV7-7	TRBJ2-5	TGTGCCAGCAGCCAAAACTACGGCGAGACCCAGTACTTC	CASSQNYGETQYF
few	NA	TRBV20-1	TRBJ2-6	TGCAGTGCTAGAGAGGCATGGATCAGGGGAAAGGGCAACGTCCTGACTTTC	CSAREAWIRGKGNVLTF
NA	TRBD1	TRBV2	TRBJ1-1	TGTGCCAATTTGGACAGGGGAGTAACTGAAGCTTTCTTT	CANLDRGVTEAFF
many	NA	TRBV4-2	TRBJ2-1	TGTGCCAGCAGCCAAGATACCGGGAGCTCCTACAATGAGCAGTTCTTC	CASSQDTGSSYNEQFF
few	NA	TRBV28	TRBJ2-5	TGTGCCAGCAGTTTACCGGTTGGGCGGATTCGAGAGACCCAGTACTTC	CASSLPVGRIRETQYF
few	NA	TRBV6-2/TRBV6-3	TRBJ2-4	TGTGCCAGCTACCTCTCCAGCTCCGGGACAAAGTACTTC	CASYLSSSGTKYF
NA	TRBD1	TRBV28	TRBJ1-1	TGTGCCAGCAGACAGACAGGGTTTGGAGCTTTCTTT	CASRQTGFGAFF
many	NA	TRBV30	TRBJ2-4	TGTGCCTGGAGCGATAGGGGGGCCAAAAACATTCAGTACTTC	CAWSDRGAKNIQYF
few	NA	TRBV10-3	TRBJ2-3	TGTGCCACGGGTCCAACGTCCGATACGCAGTATTTT	CATGPTSDTQYF
few	NA	TRBV11-2	TRBJ1-6	TGTGCCAGCAGCCCCCCCTCGGGGGGACATAATTCACCCCTCCACTTT	CASSPPSGGHNSPLHF
NA	TRBD2	TRBV2	TRBJ2-5	TGTGCCAGCACTCCGGGACTAGCGCAAGAGACCCAGTACTTC	CASTPGLAQETQYF
few	TRBD2	TRBV28	TRBJ2-1	TGTGCCAGCAGTTACGGGGGGGAAACTTACAATGAGCAGTTCTTC	CASSYGGETYNEQFF
NA	NA	TRBV12-3/TRBV12-4	TRBJ1-1	TGTGCCAGCAGAACGAAGTCCCTGAAGGCTTTCTTT	CASRTKSLKAFF
once	TRBD1	TRBV6-1	TRBJ2-5	TGTGCCAGCAGAGCAACCGGGACAGGGGGCTGGGAGACCCAGTACTTC	CASRATGTGGWETQYF
NA	NA	TRBV7-2	TRBJ2-2	TGTGCCAGCAGTTCCCAAACGAACACCGGGGAGCTGTTTTTT	CASSSQTNTGELFF
few	NA	TRBV12-3/TRBV12-4	TRBJ1-6	TGTGCCAGCAGGGCGGGGGGCCACTCACCCCTCCACTTT	CASRAGGHSPLHF
NA	NA	TRBV9	TRBJ1-6	TGTGCCAGCAGCCCGGCCGGAGGCTCACCCCTCCACTTT	CASSPAGGSPLHF
NA	TRBD2	TRBV28	TRBJ2-4	TGTGCCAGCAGTACCTCGCCGGGACTAGTCTTGGCCAAAAACATTCAGTACTTC	CASSTSPGLVLAKNIQYF
NA	NA	TRBV20-1	TRBJ2-7	TGCAGTGTTCTCAGGGTCGGGGGCTCCTACGAGCAGTACTTC	CSVLRVGGSYEQYF
few	TRBD2	TRBV20-1	TRBJ2-7	TGCAGTGCTGTTAGCGGGAGATCCTTATACGAGCAGTACTTC	CSAVSGRSLYEQYF
NA	NA	TRBV28	TRBJ1-2	TGTGCCAGCAGGTACCCAATAGGGTCTAACTATGGCTACACCTTC	CASRYPIGSNYGYTF
NA	NA	TRBV15	TRBJ2-2	TGTGCCACCAGCAGAGGTGGTGGGAACACCGGGGAGCTGTTTTTT	CATSRGGGNTGELFF
NA	NA	TRBV19	TRBJ2-1	TGTGCCAGTAGCACGAGGCTCAATGAGCAGTTCTTC	CASSTRLNEQFF
many	NA	TRBV7-9	TRBJ2-2	TGTGCCAGCAGCTTATGGGGGTCCGGGGAGCTGTTTTTT	CASSLWGSGELFF
few	TRBD1	TRBV20-1	TRBJ2-7	TGCAGTGCTAGTGCAACCGGGACAGTTAACGAGCAGTACTTC	CSASATGTVNEQYF
few	TRBD2	TRBV3-1	TRBJ2-1	TGTGCCAGCAGCCCTTGGGGACTAAAAAACTCCTACAATGAGCAGTTCTTC	CASSPWGLKNSYNEQFF
NA	NA	TRBV19	TRBJ2-2	TGTGCCAGTAGTATTTACAGGGCCTCGAACACCGGGGAGCTGTTTTTT	CASSIYRASNTGELFF
NA	TRBD2	TRBV7-3	TRBJ2-1	TGTGCCAGCAGCCCTGGACTAGTGGACAATGAGCAGTTCTTC	CASSPGLVDNEQFF
NA	TRBD2	TRBV7-2	TRBJ2-7	TGTGCCAGCAGCTCGGGACTAGCGGGAGGACGGGAGCAGTACTTC	CASSSGLAGGREQYF
few	NA	TRBV6-6	TRBJ2-5	TGTGCCAGCAGTTTCCCCTGGGAGACCCAGTACTTC	CASSFPWETQYF
NA	NA	TRBV4-1	TRBJ2-1	TGCGCCAGCAGCCAAGTTTTCCGGGGAAAGAACAATGAGCAGTTCTTC	CASSQVFRGKNNEQFF
NA	TRBD1	TRBV6-1	TRBJ2-2	TGTGCCAGCAAAACGACAGGGGGCTCTGAGGAGCTGTTTTTT	CASKTTGGSEELFF
NA	NA	TRBV6-1	TRBJ1-5	TGTGCCAGCAGTCCGTGGAGGGACAATCCCCAGCATTTT	CASSPWRDNPQHF
NA	NA	TRBV15	TRBJ1-2	TGTGCCACCAGTCGGGGGGGAGGAGGGGTATACCTGGGCTACACCTTC	CATSRGGGGVYLGYTF
few	TRBD1	TRBV28	TRBJ1-1	TGTGCCAGCAGCGGAGGACAGGGCGAGAAAGCTTTCTTT	CASSGGQGEKAFF
NA	TRBD2	TRBV2	TRBJ2-1	TGTGCCAGCAGTTGGGAGCGGGGGAGCTCCTACAATGAGCAGTTCTTC	CASSWERGSSYNEQFF
many	NA	TRBV7-7	TRBJ2-2	TGTGCTAGCAGCTTAGAGGTGCGCACCGGGGAGCTGTTTTTT	CASSLEVRTGELFF
few	TRBD2	TRBV20-1	TRBJ2-7	TGCAGTGCTAGAGCCCTAGCGGGATTTCAGTACGAGCAGTACTTC	CSARALAGFQYEQYF
NA	NA	TRBV3-1	TRBJ1-4	TGTGCCAGCAGCCAAGACTGGAAACAGGGAGAACTGTTTTTT	CASSQDWKQGELFF
NA	NA	TRBV2	TRBJ2-7	TGTGCCAGCAGTATGACAGGATACGAGCAGTACTTC	CASSMTGYEQYF
few	NA	TRBV18	TRBJ2-7	TGTGCCAGCTCACCATCAGGACTCCAGGGGACTCCGTGGGACGAGCAGTACTTC	CASSPSGLQGTPWDEQYF
NA	NA	TRBV12-3/TRBV12-4	TRBJ1-2	TGTGCCAGCAGTGAAGCGGCAGGGATCTATGGCTACACCTTC	CASSEAAGIYGYTF
NA	TRBD2	TRBV7-9	TRBJ2-5	TGTGCCAGCAGCTTGGGACTAGCGGGAGGGCGAGAGACCCAGTACTTC	CASSLGLAGGRETQYF
many	NA	TRBV4-3	TRBJ2-7	TGCGCCAGCAGCCAAGAGAGTGGCAGGGAGCAGTACTTC	CASSQESGREQYF
few	TRBD1	TRBV24-1	TRBJ2-2	TGTGCCACCAGGACAGGGGCTACCGGGGAGCTGTTTTTT	CATRTGATGELFF
NA	NA	TRBV2	TRBJ2-2	TGTGCCAGCAGCGGGGATATCAACACCGGGGAGCTGTTTTTT	CASSGDINTGELFF
NA	NA	TRBV3-1	TRBJ1-5	TGTGCCAGCAGCCAATCACTCAATCAGCCCCAGCATTTT	CASSQSLNQPQHF
NA	TRBD2	TRBV5-1	TRBJ2-1	TGCGCCAGCAGCCCAATAGCCGGGACTAGCGGAATCAATGAGCAGTTCTTC	CASSPIAGTSGINEQFF
once	NA	TRBV27	TRBJ1-2	TGTGCCAGCAGTTCGAGGGACCTCAGCTATGGCTACACCTTC	CASSSRDLSYGYTF
NA	TRBD1	TRBV12-3/TRBV12-4	TRBJ1-1	TGTGCCAGCTCATTGACAGGGGTGATCACTGAAGCTTTCTTT	CASSLTGVITEAFF
few	NA	TRBV18	TRBJ2-4	TGTGCCAGCTCACCACCGAACCAGGGTAGCAAAAACATTCAGTACTTC	CASSPPNQGSKNIQYF
few	NA	TRBV28	TRBJ1-4	TGTGCCAGCACCACCTCTGGGGGCAGAAATGAAAAACTGTTTTTT	CASTTSGGRNEKLFF